These 28 T cell receptor beta chains originate from one sample sequenced in a study of blood T cell repertoires in COVID-19 (dated by TCRdb to the early 2020s). Receptors were amplified or captured by the immunoSEQ multiplex PCR assay. What TCRdb holds here is the immuneACCESS table cut down to in-frame rearrangements. Part of the clones is not present; checked against another copy, under half of the missing clones reflect an unresolved V gene, and the others are unexplained. A total of more than 350,000 clones appear in this sample, 88% of them only once. The biggest ten clones account for approximately 1.5% of the sample. Input material: PBMCs or T cells enriched from blood (not recorded which). All receptors come from a woman between 18 and 30 years old who had been exposed to COVID-19.

This clone was seen a single time. The chain employs TRBV2 and TRBJ1-2; TRBD1 matches 9 bases. Germline assignment: CDR1 SNHLY and CDR2 FYNNEI. CDR3 length: 13 amino acids. The J segment lost 12 bases and the V segment lost 6 bases, leaving 11 bases of the junction unmatched. This CDR3 reads CASRAGLGDRDTF. The CDR3 DNA reads as TGTGCCAGCAGAGCCGGATTAGGGGACAGGGACACCTTC.

The chain has TRBV28 and TRBJ2-2; TRBD1 matches 7 bases. V trimming: 6 bases; J trimming: 6 bases; junction bases outside the gene matches: 4. CDR1 and CDR2 (germline): MDHEN, SYDVKM. This CDR3 is built from 13 residues. CDR3 DNA: TGTGCCAGCAGGTCTACAGGGGCCGGGGAGCTGTTTTTT. This translates into CASRSTGAGELFF.

The V call is TRBV5-1, the J call TRBJ2-7; 14 nucleotides line up with TRBD2. From germline, CDR1 is SGHRS and CDR2 YFSETQ. V gave up 5 bases and J gave up 5 bases; unmatched junction bases: 12. The CDR3 is made up of 17 amino acids. Written as DNA, the CDR3 is TGCGCCAGCAGTCTGGAGACTAGCGGGAGGGCCCCCCACGAGCAGTACTTC. This translates into CASSLETSGRAPHEQYF.

The chain has TRBV6-4 and TRBJ2-1; the match to TRBD2 covers 10 bases. The CDR3 runs to 15 residues. Germline-derived CDR1 and CDR2 are MRHNA and SNTAGT. Trimming cost V 0 bases and J 5 bases; bases outside gene matches: 1. The CDR3 bases are TGTGCCAGCAGTGACTCACTAGCGGGGAACAATGAGCAGTTCTTC. It yields the protein CASSDSLAGNNEQFF.

V usage is TRBV6-5 and J usage is TRBJ1-6; weak D call: TRBD1 (6 bases). CDR3 length: 15 residues. CDR1 is MNHEY and CDR2 is SVGAGI in the germline V gene. V was trimmed by 0 bases and J by 6 bases, leaving 9 bases between them. CDR3: CASSYSGQSNSPLHF. In nucleotides, the CDR3 is TGTGCCAGCAGTTACTCCGGACAGTCTAATTCACCCCTCCACTTT.

This chain links TRBV28 with TRBJ1-1; D uncertain. Looked up from germline, CDR1 is MDHEN and CDR2 is SYDVKM. Trimming removed 8 bases at V and 1 base at J, with 11 bases between. CDR3 length: 13 amino acids. The CDR3, as DNA: TGTGCCAGCCAAACGAGTAGGAACACTGAAGCTTTCTTT. Amino acids: CASQTSRNTEAFF.

The chain links TRBV6-5 to TRBJ2-7; D possibly corresponds to TRBD1 (6 bases). Germline CDR1 and CDR2: MNHEY and SVGAGI. The V gene lost 5 bases and the J gene lost 2 bases, with 16 bases spanning the gap. The CDR3 has 15 residues. CDR3 DNA sequence: TGTGCCAGCAGTCCCAGGGCGACAGGCCCCTACGAGCAGTACTTC. The encoded protein is CASSPRATGPYEQYF.

V is TRBV7-9 and J is TRBJ1-1; no definite D call. The germline CDR1 and CDR2 sequences are SEHNR and FQNEAQ (reference sequence). V lost 6 bases, J lost 4 bases, and 12 bases lay in between. This CDR3 spans 13 amino acids. The CDR3 here is CASSPDTTTEAFF. The CDR3 DNA reads TGTGCCAGCAGTCCTGACACGACCACTGAAGCTTTCTTT.

The chain employs TRBV7-2 and TRBJ1-4; TRBD1 matches 7 bases. Germline trimming cut 1 base from V and 8 bases from J; bases unmatched to any gene: 7. Germline assignment: CDR1 SGHTA and CDR2 FQGNSA. The CDR3 is 15 amino acids. CDR3 sequence: CASSLGDRVWEKLFF. DNA of the CDR3: TGTGCCAGCAGCTTAGGCGACAGGGTGTGGGAAAAACTGTTTTTT.

CDR3 in amino acids: CASSRTDRLGNSPLHF. CDR3 bases: TGTGCCAGCAGTCGAACGGACAGGTTGGGGAATTCACCCCTCCACTTT. V is TRBV5-4 and J is TRBJ1-6, with TRBD1 matching 7 bases. Per the germline V gene, CDR1 is SGHNT and CDR2 is YYREEE (reference sequence). The CDR3 loop spans 16 amino acids. Trimming removed 5 bases from V and 7 bases from J; junction bases left unmatched: 12.

This clone is a singleton in its sample. The chain employs TRBV5-1 and TRBJ1-6; possibly TRBD1 for D (6 bases). The V gene's germline CDR1 is SGHRS and CDR2 YFSETQ. CDR3 size: 16 residues. V dropped 4 bases and J dropped 6 bases, with 17 bases sitting between them. CDR3 DNA sequence: TGCGCCAGCAGCCCGATCCGGGGGGGGGCTAATTCACCCCTCCACTTT. Protein sequence: CASSPIRGGANSPLHF.

The rearrangement links TRBV15 to TRBJ2-1, with TRBD2 identical over 14 bases. Germline V lookup: CDR1 LNHNV, CDR2 YYDKDF (reference sequence). Unmatched junction bases numbered 6, after V lost 4 bases and J lost 7 bases. This CDR3 comprises 16 residues. As DNA, the CDR3 is TGTGCCACCAGCAAGCCCAGACTAGCGGGGGGGAATGAGCAGTTCTTC. It translates to CATSKPRLAGGNEQFF. Complete variable domain (other parts from reference TRBV15 and TRBJ2-1): DAMVIQNPRYQVTQFGKPVTLSCSQTLNHNVMYWYQQKSSQAPKLLFHYYDKDFNNEADTPDNFQSRRPNTSFCFLDIRSPGLGDTAMYLCATSKPRLAGGNEQFFGPGTRLTVL.

The V gene is TRBV13, the J gene TRBJ2-7, with 11 positions matching TRBD2. Germline CDR1 is PRHDT and CDR2 is FYEKMQ (reference sequence). The trim removed 6 bases at V and 1 base at J, leaving 5 bases unmatched. CDR3 length: 15 amino acids. The CDR3 spells CASRTLAGVSYEQYF. The CDR3 coding sequence is TGTGCCAGCAGGACACTAGCGGGGGTTTCCTACGAGCAGTACTTC.

CDR3 DNA sequence: TGCGCCAGCAGCTTGGCCGGGGTCCAGTCGGGTAGAGAGCAGTTCTTC. This translates into CASSLAGVQSGREQFF. The chain links TRBV5-1 to TRBJ2-1, with D perhaps matching TRBD2 (5 bases). The germline V and J ends were trimmed by 0 bases and 10 bases, with 20 bases remaining between them. There are 16 residues in the CDR3. In germline, CDR1 is SGHRS, CDR2 YFSETQ.

V is TRBV7-3 and J is TRBJ2-7, with 8 bases fitting TRBD1. V gave up 3 bases and J gave up 0 bases; unmatched junction bases: 1. CDR3 length: 14 amino acids. CDR1 is SGHTA and CDR2 is FQGTGA in the germline V gene. CDR3 amino acids: CASSFDRGSYEQYF. DNA for the CDR3: TGTGCCAGCAGCTTCGACAGGGGCTCCTACGAGCAGTACTTC. Using reference TRBV7-3 and TRBJ2-7 for the parts outside the CDR3, the full variable domain is GAGVSQTPSNKVTEKGKYVELRCDPISGHTALYWYRQSLGQGPEFLIYFQGTGAADDSGLPNDRFFAVRPEGSVSTLKIQRTERGDSAVYLCASSFDRGSYEQYFGPGTRLTVT.

V and J are TRBV10-2 and TRBJ2-7, with 8 bases lining up with TRBD2. The CDR3 is made up of 15 amino acids. Per germline, CDR1 WSHSY and CDR2 SAAADI. Losses at the gene ends were 0 bases for V and 2 bases for J; bases not matched to a gene: 3. DNA of the CDR3: TGCGCCAGCAGTGAGTCGACGGGAGGGACCTACGAGCAGTACTTC. The encoded protein is CASSESTGGTYEQYF.

The gene calls are TRBV4-1 and TRBJ2-3; a weak D match, TRBD2 (5 bases). The ends were cut back, 0 bases at V and 1 base at J, with 14 bases in the middle. CDR1 MGHRA and CDR2 YSYEKL come from the germline V gene. The CDR3 extends over 17 amino acids. DNA of the CDR3: TGCGCCAGCAGCCAAGATGGTCCCCACGGGGGCACAGATACGCAGTATTTT. This codes for CASSQDGPHGGTDTQYF.

Only one count was recorded for this clone. This chain links TRBV5-8 with TRBJ1-1; TRBD1 matches at 9 bases. Germline V lookup: CDR1 SGHTS, CDR2 YDEGEE. The CDR3 extends over 14 amino acids. Unmatched junction bases numbered 7, after V lost 6 bases and J lost 4 bases. CDR3 sequence (DNA): TGTGCCAGCAATCACGGACAGGGGAGCACTGAAGCTTTCTTT. Translation: CASNHGQGSTEAFF.

V usage is TRBV7-3 and J usage is TRBJ2-3; D may be TRBD2 (5 bases). CDR1 is SGHTA, CDR2 FQGTGA, per germline. The V and J ends lost 2 bases and 11 bases respectively, with 14 bases between them. This CDR3 has 13 amino acids. The CDR3 DNA reads TGTGCCAGCAGCTTAGGGGAGAGGGAATGGCAGTATTTT. It specifies CASSLGEREWQYF.

The chain carries TRBV7-3 and TRBJ1-5; 12 nucleotides agree with TRBD1. V lost 4 bases and J lost 2; bases outside the gene matches: 18. The CDR3 length is 21 residues. Germline V lookup: CDR1 SGHTA, CDR2 FQGTGA. DNA of the CDR3: TGTGCCAGCAGCTCAAGCATGGGGGACAGGGGGCGAAAAGTCGGCAATCAGCCCCAGCATTTT. This codes for CASSSSMGDRGRKVGNQPQHF.

The J gene is TRBJ2-1, the V gene TRBV30, with D hard to call. The V gene's germline CDR1 is GTSNPN and CDR2 SVGIG (reference sequence). Between the trimmed V and J ends, which lost 0 bases and 4 bases, there was a span of 7 bases. The CDR3 is 13 residues long. CDR3 protein: CAWSVAEYNEQFF. DNA of the CDR3: TGTGCCTGGAGTGTAGCCGAGTACAATGAGCAGTTCTTC.

The chain links TRBV28 to TRBJ1-1; 7 nucleotides match TRBD1. CDR1 and CDR2 (germline): MDHEN, SYDVKM. The trim removed 4 bases at V and 8 bases at J, leaving 4 bases unmatched. The CDR3 length is 12 residues. The CDR3 nucleotides read TGTGCCAGCAGTTGGCTGGACAGGGAAGCTTTCTTT. Amino acid sequence: CASSWLDREAFF.

The V call is TRBV2, the J call TRBJ2-2, with TRBD1 identical over 10 bases. The trim removed 6 bases at V and 3 bases at J, leaving 4 bases unmatched. The CDR3 is made up of 15 amino acids. Germline CDR1 SNHLY, CDR2 FYNNEI. This chain's CDR3 is CASRRDRGDTGELFF. DNA of the CDR3: TGTGCCAGCAGACGGGACAGGGGTGACACCGGGGAGCTGTTTTTT.

This rearrangement joins TRBV19 to TRBJ2-5; the D gene is possibly TRBD2 (7 bases). Trimming removed 6 bases at V and 3 bases at J, with 20 bases between. CDR1 and CDR2 (germline): LNHDA, SQIVND (reference sequence). The CDR3 extends over 16 amino acids. The CDR3 DNA reads as TGTGCCAGTAGCCGGGGGGCCACGGGGTCAAAAGAGACCCAGTACTTC. It is translated as CASSRGATGSKETQYF. The full variable domain, completed using reference TRBV19 and TRBJ2-5, is DGGITQSPKYLFRKEGQNVTLSCEQNLNHDAMYWYRQDPGQGLRLIYYSQIVNDFQKGDIAEGYSVSREKKESFPLTVTSAQKNPTAFYLCASSRGATGSKETQYFGPGTRLLVL.

The rearrangement uses TRBV28 and TRBJ1-5, with 8 bases aligning to TRBD1. The CDR3 runs 15 residues. CDR1 MDHEN and CDR2 SYDVKM come from the germline V gene. The ends lost 5 bases at V and 3 bases at J; junction bases unmatched: 6. In nucleotides, the CDR3 is TGTGCCAGCAGTCTAACAGGGGGACCCAATCAGCCCCAGCATTTT. This gives the protein CASSLTGGPNQPQHF.

The J gene is TRBJ2-4, the V gene TRBV27; 7 bases fit TRBD1. V shed 6 bases and J 0 bases; nucleotides not matched to a gene: 5. This CDR3 is built from 15 residues. Looked up from germline, CDR1 is MNHEY and CDR2 is SMNVEV (reference sequence). CDR3 DNA: TGTGCCAGCAGGCCAGGGGGATTAGCCAAAAACATTCAGTACTTC. Translation gives CASRPGGLAKNIQYF.

This chain links TRBV28 with TRBJ2-2, with TRBD2 matching 10 bases. CDR1 is MDHEN and CDR2 is SYDVKM in the germline V gene. Losses at the gene ends were 4 bases for V and 10 bases for J; bases not matched to a gene: 9. The CDR3 runs 15 residues. CDR3 DNA sequence: TGTGCCAGCAGTTCCCCGGGGACTAGCGTCTTGGAGCTGTTTTTT. Residues: CASSSPGTSVLELFF.

V is TRBV6-1 and J is TRBJ2-3; D gene ambiguous. V lost 1 base to trimming and J lost 4 bases, with 12 bases between them. The germline V gene has CDR1 MNHNS and CDR2 SASEGT. CDR3 length equals 15 residues. CDR3: CASSEGALRPDTQYF. As DNA, the CDR3 is TGTGCCAGCAGTGAAGGGGCCCTTCGCCCAGATACGCAGTATTTT.